This T cell receptor (beta chain) appears in the sequencing data of a study of regulatory T cells in long-lasting Graves disease. Construction of TCR beta libraries relied on iRepertoire HTBI primers and on Arm-PCR targeting CDR3 regions. TCRdb called the multiplex PCR reads again in MiXCR, with one record for every CDR3 protein. Of some 330,000 distinct CDR3 sequences in the sample, 12% were seen once. This clonotype was detected a few times. Time point denoted: newly diagnosed GD, antithyroid drugs for less than 3 months. Isolated PBMC RNA provided the starting material for the TCR library. Germline CDR1 and CDR2: LNHDA and SQIVND (reference sequence). V dropped 3 bases and J dropped 2; count of bases not matched to a gene: 3. The CDR3 is made up of 15 amino acids. The same specimen was also included in a second study, on T cells in Graves' hyperthyroidism and ophthalmopathy.

The source of this sequence is a woman under 30 with Graves disease. The chain carries TRBV19 and TRBJ1-5; 8 bases align to TRBD1. Sequences were derived from peripheral blood mononuclear cells (PBMCs), sampled at new diagnosis, from a patient treated with antithyroid drugs. The CDR3 nucleotides are TGTGCCAGTAGTATGCAGGGGGCAGGCAATCAGCCCCAGCATTTT. This translates into CASSMQGAGNQPQHF.